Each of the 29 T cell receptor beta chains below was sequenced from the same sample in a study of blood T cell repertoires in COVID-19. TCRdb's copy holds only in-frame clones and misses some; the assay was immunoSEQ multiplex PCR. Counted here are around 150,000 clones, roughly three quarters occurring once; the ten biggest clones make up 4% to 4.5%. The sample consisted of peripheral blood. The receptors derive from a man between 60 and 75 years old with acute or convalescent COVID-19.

CDR3 DNA: TGTGCCAGCAGCTTATTTGCCCGGAGCTCCTACGAGCAGTACTTC. It specifies CASSLFARSSYEQYF. The V call is TRBV5-6, the J call TRBJ2-7; D gene uncertain. V dropped 2 bases and J dropped 0 bases, with 12 bases sitting between them. Germline V lookup: CDR1 SGHDT, CDR2 YYEEEE. This CDR3 is built from 15 residues.

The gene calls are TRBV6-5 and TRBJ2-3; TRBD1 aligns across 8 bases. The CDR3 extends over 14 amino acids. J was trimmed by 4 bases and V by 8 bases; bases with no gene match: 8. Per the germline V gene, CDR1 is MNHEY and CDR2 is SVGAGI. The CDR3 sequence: CASSQGTGSDTQYF. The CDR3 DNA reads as TGTGCCAGCTCCCAAGGGACAGGTTCAGATACGCAGTATTTT.

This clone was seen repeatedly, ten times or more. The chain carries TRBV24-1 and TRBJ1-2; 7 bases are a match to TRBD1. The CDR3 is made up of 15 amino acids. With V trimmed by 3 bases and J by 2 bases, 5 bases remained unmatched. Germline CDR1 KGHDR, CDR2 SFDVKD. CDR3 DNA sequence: TGTGCCACCAGTGATGAGACAGGGCTAAACTATGGCTACACCTTC. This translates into CATSDETGLNYGYTF.

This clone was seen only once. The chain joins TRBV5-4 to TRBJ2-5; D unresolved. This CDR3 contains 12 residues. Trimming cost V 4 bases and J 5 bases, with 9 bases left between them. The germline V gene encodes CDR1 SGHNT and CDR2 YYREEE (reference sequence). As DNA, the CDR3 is TGTGCCAGCAGCCTTCTCGAGGAGACCCAGTACTTC. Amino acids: CASSLLEETQYF.

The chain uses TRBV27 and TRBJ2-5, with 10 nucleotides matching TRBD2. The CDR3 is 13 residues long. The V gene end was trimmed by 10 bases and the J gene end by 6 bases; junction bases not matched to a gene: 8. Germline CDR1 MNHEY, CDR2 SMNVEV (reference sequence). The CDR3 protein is CATSLAGKKTQYF. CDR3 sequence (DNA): TGTGCCACCTCACTAGCGGGAAAAAAGACCCAGTACTTC.

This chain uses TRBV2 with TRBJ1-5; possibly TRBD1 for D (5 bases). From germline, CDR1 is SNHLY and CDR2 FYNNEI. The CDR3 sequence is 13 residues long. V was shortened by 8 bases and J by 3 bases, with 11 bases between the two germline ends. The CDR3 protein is CASSKGPNQPQHF. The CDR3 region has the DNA TGTGCCAGCTCAAAGGGGCCCAATCAGCCCCAGCATTTT.

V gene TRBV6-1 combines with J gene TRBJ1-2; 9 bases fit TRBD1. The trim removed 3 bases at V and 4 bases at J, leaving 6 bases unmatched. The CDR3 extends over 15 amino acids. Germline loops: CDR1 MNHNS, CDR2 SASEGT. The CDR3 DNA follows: TGTGCCAGCAGTGATAACAGGGGGCCGCTCTATGGCTACACCTTC. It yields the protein CASSDNRGPLYGYTF.

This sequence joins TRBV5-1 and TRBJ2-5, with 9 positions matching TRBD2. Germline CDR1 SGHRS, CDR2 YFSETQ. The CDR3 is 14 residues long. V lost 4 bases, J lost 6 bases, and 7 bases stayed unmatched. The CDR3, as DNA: TGCGCCAGCAGCAATCCAGCGGGAGGCCAGACCCAGTACTTC. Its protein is CASSNPAGGQTQYF.

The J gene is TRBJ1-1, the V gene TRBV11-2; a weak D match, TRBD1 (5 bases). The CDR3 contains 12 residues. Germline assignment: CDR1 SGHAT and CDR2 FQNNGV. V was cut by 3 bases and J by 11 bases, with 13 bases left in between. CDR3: CASSFSREVAFF. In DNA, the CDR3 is TGTGCCAGCAGCTTCTCCAGGGAAGTTGCTTTCTTT.

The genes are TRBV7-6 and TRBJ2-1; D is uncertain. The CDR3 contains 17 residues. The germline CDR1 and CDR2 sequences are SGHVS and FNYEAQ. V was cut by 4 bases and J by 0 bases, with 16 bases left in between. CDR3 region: CASSSSQRVRSYNEQFF. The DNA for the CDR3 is TGTGCCAGCAGCTCGAGTCAGCGTGTTCGCTCCTACAATGAGCAGTTCTTC.

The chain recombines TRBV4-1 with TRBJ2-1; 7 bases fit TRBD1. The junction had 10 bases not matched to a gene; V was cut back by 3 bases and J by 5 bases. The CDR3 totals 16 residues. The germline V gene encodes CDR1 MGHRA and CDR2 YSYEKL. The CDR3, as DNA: TGCGCCAGCAGCCATTACTCAGGGGGACCAAACAATGAGCAGTTCTTC. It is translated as CASSHYSGGPNNEQFF.

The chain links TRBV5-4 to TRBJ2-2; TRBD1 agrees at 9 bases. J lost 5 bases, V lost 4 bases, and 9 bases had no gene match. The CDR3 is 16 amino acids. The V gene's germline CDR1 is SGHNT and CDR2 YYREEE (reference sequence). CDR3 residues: CASSEDRGLLTGELFF. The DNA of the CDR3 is TGTGCCAGCAGCGAAGACAGGGGGTTGTTAACCGGGGAGCTGTTTTTT.

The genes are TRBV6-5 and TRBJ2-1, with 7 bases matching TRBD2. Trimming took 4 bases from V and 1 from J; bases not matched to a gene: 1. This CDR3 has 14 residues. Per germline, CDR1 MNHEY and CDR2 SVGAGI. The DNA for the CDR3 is TGTGCCAGCAGTTTAGCGGGTTCCTACAATGAGCAGTTCTTC. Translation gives CASSLAGSYNEQFF.

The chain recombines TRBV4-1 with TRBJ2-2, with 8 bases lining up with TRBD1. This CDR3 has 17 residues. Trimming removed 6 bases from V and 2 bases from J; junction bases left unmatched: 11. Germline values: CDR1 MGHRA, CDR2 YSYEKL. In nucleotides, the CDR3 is TGCGCCAGCAGTCCCGAACGGACAGGGTCTAACACCGGGGAGCTGTTTTTT. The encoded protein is CASSPERTGSNTGELFF.

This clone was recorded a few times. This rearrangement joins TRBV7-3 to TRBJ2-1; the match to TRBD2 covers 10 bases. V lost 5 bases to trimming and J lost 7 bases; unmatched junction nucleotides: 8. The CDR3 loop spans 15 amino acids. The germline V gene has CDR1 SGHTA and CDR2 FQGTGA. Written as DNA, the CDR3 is TGTGCCAGCAGCCCACCGGGACTAGCGCTTAATGAGCAGTTCTTC. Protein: CASSPPGLALNEQFF.

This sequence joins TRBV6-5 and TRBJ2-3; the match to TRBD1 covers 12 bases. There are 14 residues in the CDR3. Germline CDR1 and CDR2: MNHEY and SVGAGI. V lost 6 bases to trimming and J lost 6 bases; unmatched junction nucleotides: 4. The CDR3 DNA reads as TGTGCCAGCAGAAGGGACAGGGGGCAGGATACGCAGTATTTT. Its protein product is CASRRDRGQDTQYF.

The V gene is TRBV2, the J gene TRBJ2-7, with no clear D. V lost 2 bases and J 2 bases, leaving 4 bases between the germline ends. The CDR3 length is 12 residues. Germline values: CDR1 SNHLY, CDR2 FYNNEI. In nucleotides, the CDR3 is TGTGCCAGCAGTGAACAGACCTACGAGCAGTACTTC. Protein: CASSEQTYEQYF.

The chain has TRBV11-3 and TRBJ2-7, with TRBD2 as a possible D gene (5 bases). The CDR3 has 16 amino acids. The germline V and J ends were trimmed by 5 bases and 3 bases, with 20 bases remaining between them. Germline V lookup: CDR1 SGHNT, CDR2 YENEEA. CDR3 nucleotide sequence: TGTGCCAGCAGCCCGCCGGCGGACTCGTCCTTCTACGAGCAGTACTTC. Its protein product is CASSPPADSSFYEQYF.

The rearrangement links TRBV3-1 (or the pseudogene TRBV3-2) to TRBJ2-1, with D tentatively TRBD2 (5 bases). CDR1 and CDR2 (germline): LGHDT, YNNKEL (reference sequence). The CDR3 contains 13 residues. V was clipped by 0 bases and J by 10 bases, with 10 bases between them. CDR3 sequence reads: CASSQDLLAEQFF. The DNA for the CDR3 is TGTGCCAGCAGCCAAGATTTATTAGCGGAGCAGTTCTTC.

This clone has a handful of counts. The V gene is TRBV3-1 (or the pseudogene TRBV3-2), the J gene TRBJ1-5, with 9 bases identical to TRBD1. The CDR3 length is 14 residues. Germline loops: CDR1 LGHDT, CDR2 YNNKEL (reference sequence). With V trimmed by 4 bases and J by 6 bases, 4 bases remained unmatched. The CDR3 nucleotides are TGTGCCAGCAGCCTAACAGGGGGCTCTCAGCCCCAGCATTTT. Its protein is CASSLTGGSQPQHF.

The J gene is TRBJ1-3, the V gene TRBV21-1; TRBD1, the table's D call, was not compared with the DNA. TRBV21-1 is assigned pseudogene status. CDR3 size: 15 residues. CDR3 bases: TGTGCCAGCAGCGACCGGGACAGCCATGGAAACACCATATATTTT. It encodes CASSDRDSHGNTIYF.

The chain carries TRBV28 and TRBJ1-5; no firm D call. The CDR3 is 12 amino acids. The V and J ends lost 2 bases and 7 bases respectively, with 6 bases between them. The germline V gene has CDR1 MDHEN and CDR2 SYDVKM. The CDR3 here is CASSLGGQPQHF. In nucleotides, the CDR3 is TGTGCCAGCAGTTTAGGAGGGCAGCCCCAGCATTTT.

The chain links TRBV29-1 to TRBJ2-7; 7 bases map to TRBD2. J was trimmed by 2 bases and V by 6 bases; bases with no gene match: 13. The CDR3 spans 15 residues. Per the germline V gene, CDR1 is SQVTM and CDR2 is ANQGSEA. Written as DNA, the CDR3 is TGCAGCGTCGATGAGGGCGCGGGAGCTCCCTACGAGCAGTACTTC. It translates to CSVDEGAGAPYEQYF.

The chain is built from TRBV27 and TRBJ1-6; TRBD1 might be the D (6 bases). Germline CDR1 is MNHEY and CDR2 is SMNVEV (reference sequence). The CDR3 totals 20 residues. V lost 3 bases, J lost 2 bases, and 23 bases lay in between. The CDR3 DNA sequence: TGTGCCAGCAGTTTTCGTACTTGGGACACGCTTCTACCCTATAATTCACCCCTCCACTTT. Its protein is CASSFRTWDTLLPYNSPLHF.

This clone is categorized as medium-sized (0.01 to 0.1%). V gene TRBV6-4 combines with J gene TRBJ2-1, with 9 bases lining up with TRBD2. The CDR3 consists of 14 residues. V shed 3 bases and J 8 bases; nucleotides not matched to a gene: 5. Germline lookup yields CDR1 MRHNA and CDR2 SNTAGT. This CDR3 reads CASSEGTSSDEQFF. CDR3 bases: TGTGCCAGCAGTGAAGGGACTAGCTCGGATGAGCAGTTCTTC.

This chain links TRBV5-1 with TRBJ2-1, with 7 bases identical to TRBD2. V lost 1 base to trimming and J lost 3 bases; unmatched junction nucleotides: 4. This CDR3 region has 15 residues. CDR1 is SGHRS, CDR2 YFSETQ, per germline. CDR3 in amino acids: CASSLSSGVYNEQFF. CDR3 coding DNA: TGCGCCAGCAGCTTGTCTAGCGGAGTCTACAATGAGCAGTTCTTC.

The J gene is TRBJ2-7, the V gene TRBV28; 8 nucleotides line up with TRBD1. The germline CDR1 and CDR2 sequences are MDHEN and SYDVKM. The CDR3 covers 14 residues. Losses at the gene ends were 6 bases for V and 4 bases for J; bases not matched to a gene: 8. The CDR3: CASRPLDREYEQYF. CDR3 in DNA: TGTGCCAGCAGACCCCTGGACAGGGAGTACGAGCAGTACTTC.

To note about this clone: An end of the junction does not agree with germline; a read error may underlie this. DNA of the CDR3: TGTGTCAGCAGCCAACCGGGGGTTTACTATGGCTACACCTTC. Translation: CVSSQPGVYYGYTF. This chain links TRBV3-1 (or the pseudogene TRBV3-2) with TRBJ1-2; weak D call: TRBD1 (5 bases). The CDR3 sequence is 14 residues long. CDR1 is LGHDT and CDR2 is YNNKEL in the germline V gene (reference sequence).

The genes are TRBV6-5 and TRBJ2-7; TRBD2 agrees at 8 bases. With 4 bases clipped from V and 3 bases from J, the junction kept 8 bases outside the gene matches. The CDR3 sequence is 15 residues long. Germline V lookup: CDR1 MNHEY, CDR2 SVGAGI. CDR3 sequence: CASSFTSGSGYEQYF. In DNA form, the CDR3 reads TGTGCCAGCAGTTTCACTAGCGGCTCCGGCTACGAGCAGTACTTC.